The rows below give T cell receptor beta chains drawn from one sample of a study of T cells in Graves' hyperthyroidism and ophthalmopathy. TCRdb re-called the multiplex PCR reads through MiXCR, storing one row per CDR3 protein. In the table there are approximately 610,000 distinct CDR3 sequences, roughly 14% of which are singletons. The sequencing sample was made of blood. The receptors derive from a woman in her thirties or forties with Graves' ophthalmopathy. The CDR3 runs from the conserved cysteine through the conserved F or W. The order of the fields is J gene, D gene, clone size, V gene, CDR3 protein, CDR3 DNA. D genes are given only for firm matches. Clone size, where shown, is once, few, many, or a class for clones that have expanded.

J: TRBJ2-7; D: NA; size: NA; V: TRBV6-1; CDR3: CASSAGSGPYEQYF; DNA: TGTGCCAGCAGTGCCGGTTCTGGGCCCTACGAGCAGTACTTC
J: TRBJ1-3; D: TRBD1; size: many; V: TRBV7-8; CDR3: CASSPRGRTGNTIYF; DNA: TGTGCCAGCAGCCCCAGGGGGCGCACCGGAAACACCATATATTTT
J: TRBJ2-7; D: TRBD2; size: many; V: TRBV19; CDR3: CASRKSGRGSYEQYF; DNA: TGTGCCAGTAGGAAGAGCGGGAGAGGGTCCTACGAGCAGTACTTC
J: TRBJ1-6; D: NA; size: many; V: TRBV27; CDR3: CASSLLGSNSPLHF; DNA: TGTGCCAGCAGTTTATTGGGGTCGAATTCACCCCTCCACTTT
J: TRBJ2-5; D: TRBD2; size: many; V: TRBV29-1; CDR3: CSVQELAGVETQYF; DNA: TGCAGCGTTCAAGAGCTAGCGGGAGTAGAGACCCAGTACTTC
J: TRBJ1-1; D: NA; size: few; V: TRBV3-1; CDR3: CASSQDLTGTEAFF; DNA: TGTGCCAGCAGCCAAGATCTCACAGGTACTGAAGCTTTCTTT
J: TRBJ2-5; D: TRBD1; size: many; V: TRBV11-2; CDR3: CASSLGQGQQETQYF; DNA: TGTGCCAGCAGCTTAGGGCAGGGACAGCAAGAGACCCAGTACTTC
J: TRBJ1-1; D: TRBD1; size: many; V: TRBV30; CDR3: CACYWTGMNTEAFF; DNA: TGTGCCTGTTACTGGACAGGGATGAACACTGAAGCTTTCTTT
J: TRBJ2-7; D: NA; size: NA; V: TRBV4-1; CDR3: CASTLAPQSHEQYF; DNA: TGCGCCAGCACCCTCGCACCCCAGTCTCACGAGCAGTACTTC
J: TRBJ2-3; D: NA; size: NA; V: TRBV20-1; CDR3: CSASDAPGLQAGTQYF; DNA: TGCAGTGCTAGCGACGCCCCGGGACTCCAAGCCGGCACGCAGTATTTT
J: TRBJ2-5; D: NA; size: NA; V: TRBV6-2/TRBV6-3; CDR3: CASSPLGPETQYF; DNA: TGTGCCAGCAGCCCACTAGGGCCCGAGACCCAGTACTTC
J: TRBJ1-5; D: NA; size: many; V: TRBV30; CDR3: CAWSKNSNQPQHF; DNA: TGTGCCTGGAGTAAGAATAGCAATCAGCCCCAGCATTTT
J: TRBJ2-5; D: TRBD1; size: many; V: TRBV28; CDR3: CASSLVGQEETQYF; DNA: TGTGCCAGCAGTTTAGTGGGACAGGAAGAGACCCAGTACTTC
J: TRBJ2-4; D: TRBD2; size: once; V: TRBV12-3/TRBV12-4; CDR3: CASSLAGRALGNIQYF; DNA: TGTGCCAGCAGTTTAGCCGGGAGGGCTCTGGGAAACATTCAGTACTTC
J: TRBJ1-1; D: NA; size: many; V: TRBV30; CDR3: CAWSRQGMNTEAFF; DNA: TGTGCCTGGAGTCGGCAGGGGATGAACACTGAAGCTTTCTTT
J: TRBJ2-5; D: TRBD1; size: NA; V: TRBV4-2; CDR3: CVSSQQGQNQETQYF; DNA: TGTGTCAGCAGCCAGCAGGGACAGAACCAAGAGACCCAGTACTTC
J: TRBJ1-2; D: NA; size: many; V: TRBV12-3/TRBV12-4; CDR3: CASRRGLANYGYTF; DNA: TGTGCCAGTCGAAGGGGCCTGGCTAACTATGGCTACACCTTC
J: TRBJ2-4; D: TRBD2; size: many; V: TRBV2; CDR3: CASSDPSVGLAGEVDIQYF; DNA: TGTGCCAGCAGTGACCCGTCGGTGGGACTAGCGGGAGAAGTGGACATTCAGTACTTC
J: TRBJ1-2; D: NA; size: many; V: TRBV20-1; CDR3: CSARPPNNYGYTF; DNA: TGCAGTGCTAGACCCCCCAACAACTATGGCTACACCTTC
J: TRBJ1-5; D: NA; size: NA; V: TRBV12-3/TRBV12-4; CDR3: CASSVQGWGQPQHF; DNA: TGTGCCAGCAGTGTTCAGGGGTGGGGTCAGCCCCAGCATTTT
J: TRBJ2-5; D: TRBD2; size: NA; V: TRBV20-1; CDR3: CSALPTSGRAETQYF; DNA: TGCAGTGCCCTCCCAACTAGCGGGAGGGCTGAGACCCAGTACTTC
J: TRBJ1-1; D: NA; size: NA; V: TRBV4-1; CDR3: CASSQVSGADLNTEAFF; DNA: TGCGCCAGCAGCCAAGTATCAGGGGCCGATTTGAACACTGAAGCTTTCTTT
J: TRBJ2-7; D: TRBD1; size: many; V: TRBV6-1; CDR3: CARTGSYEQYF; DNA: TGTGCGCGGACAGGGTCCTACGAGCAGTACTTC
J: TRBJ2-2; D: NA; size: NA; V: TRBV5-1; CDR3: CASSVRATNTGELFF; DNA: TGCGCCAGCAGCGTCAGGGCGACGAACACCGGGGAGCTGTTTTTT
J: TRBJ1-2; D: NA; size: many; V: TRBV7-9; CDR3: CASSLQEYYGYTF; DNA: TGTGCCAGCAGCTTACAGGAATACTATGGCTACACCTTC
J: TRBJ2-7; D: TRBD1; size: many; V: TRBV20-1; CDR3: CSARPGQGAQGYEQYF; DNA: TGCAGTGCTAGGCCGGGACAGGGGGCGCAAGGCTACGAGCAGTACTTC
J: TRBJ2-7; D: TRBD1; size: many; V: TRBV12-3/TRBV12-4; CDR3: CASSSPGQGSHEQYF; DNA: TGTGCCAGCAGTTCCCCGGGACAGGGAAGCCACGAGCAGTACTTC
J: TRBJ1-1; D: NA; size: NA; V: TRBV29-1; CDR3: CSSAGSEAFF; DNA: TGCAGCTCCGCCGGCAGTGAAGCTTTCTTT
J: TRBJ1-2; D: NA; size: many; V: TRBV25-1; CDR3: CASSEFADYGYTF; DNA: TGTGCCAGCAGTGAATTCGCAGACTATGGCTACACCTTC
J: TRBJ2-7; D: NA; size: many; V: TRBV7-9; CDR3: CASSYARGTTYEQYF; DNA: TGTGCCAGCAGCTATGCCCGGGGGACAACCTACGAGCAGTACTTC
J: TRBJ2-2; D: NA; size: NA; V: TRBV6-2/TRBV6-3; CDR3: CASSPNGTPTGELFF; DNA: TGTGCCAGCAGTCCTAACGGGACCCCCACCGGGGAGCTGTTTTTT
J: TRBJ1-1; D: NA; size: NA; V: TRBV12-5; CDR3: CASGWQTGEAFF; DNA: TGTGCTAGTGGTTGGCAGACAGGCGAAGCTTTCTTT
J: TRBJ2-7; D: NA; size: few; V: TRBV6-2/TRBV6-3; CDR3: CASSQQGGPYEQYF; DNA: TGTGCCAGCAGCCAACAGGGAGGACCCTACGAGCAGTACTTC
J: TRBJ1-1; D: NA; size: NA; V: TRBV28; CDR3: CASSFSDRRSTEAFF; DNA: TGTGCCAGCAGTTTCTCAGACAGGCGAAGCACTGAAGCTTTCTTT
J: TRBJ2-7; D: TRBD1; size: NA; V: TRBV4-3; CDR3: CASSQGTGGWNEQYF; DNA: TGCGCCAGCAGCCAAGGGACAGGGGGCTGGAACGAGCAGTACTTC
J: TRBJ1-2; D: NA; size: many; V: TRBV19; CDR3: CASRERGGSYGYTF; DNA: TGTGCCAGTAGGGAGAGAGGGGGGAGCTATGGCTACACCTTC
J: TRBJ1-2; D: TRBD1; size: many; V: TRBV12-3/TRBV12-4; CDR3: CASAPGQGGGYTF; DNA: TGTGCCAGCGCGCCTGGACAGGGAGGTGGCTACACCTTC
J: TRBJ2-2; D: NA; size: NA; V: TRBV11-3; CDR3: CASSLVDGGELFF; DNA: TGTGCCAGCAGCTTAGTAGACGGCGGGGAGCTGTTTTTT
J: TRBJ1-1; D: NA; size: many; V: TRBV14; CDR3: CASSQALPGGTEAFF; DNA: TGTGCCAGCAGCCAAGCGCTTCCAGGCGGCACTGAAGCTTTCTTT
J: TRBJ1-2; D: NA; size: NA; V: TRBV30; CDR3: CAWSVHVLFPNYGYTF; DNA: TGTGCCTGGAGTGTACACGTGCTGTTTCCTAACTATGGCTACACCTTC
J: TRBJ2-2; D: TRBD1; size: NA; V: TRBV9; CDR3: CASSVEDRGRSGELFF; DNA: TGTGCCAGCAGCGTAGAAGACAGGGGGCGATCCGGGGAGCTGTTTTTT
J: TRBJ1-2; D: TRBD1; size: many; V: TRBV20-1; CDR3: CSARSQGDYGYTF; DNA: TGCAGTGCTAGATCGCAGGGGGACTATGGCTACACCTTC
J: TRBJ1-5; D: NA; size: many; V: TRBV6-2/TRBV6-3; CDR3: CASSSGVGNQPQHF; DNA: TGTGCCAGCAGTTCGGGTGTTGGCAATCAGCCCCAGCATTTT
J: TRBJ1-1; D: NA; size: NA; V: TRBV12-3/TRBV12-4; CDR3: CASSLLPRARGAFF; DNA: TGTGCCAGCAGTTTACTTCCGAGGGCAAGAGGGGCTTTCTTT
J: TRBJ2-7; D: NA; size: many; V: TRBV7-2; CDR3: CASTPEGGREQYF; DNA: TGTGCCAGCACCCCTGAGGGGGGCCGCGAGCAGTACTTC
J: TRBJ2-2; D: TRBD2; size: NA; V: TRBV11-2; CDR3: CASREGFLREGRHTGELFF; DNA: TGTGCCAGCAGGGAAGGGTTTTTGCGGGAGGGCCGGCACACCGGGGAGCTGTTTTTT
J: TRBJ1-1; D: NA; size: many; V: TRBV4-1; CDR3: CASQKTAIYTEAFF; DNA: TGCGCCAGCCAAAAGACGGCGATTTACACTGAAGCTTTCTTT
J: TRBJ2-7; D: NA; size: many; V: TRBV4-3; CDR3: CASSQYHTSSYEQYF; DNA: TGCGCCAGCAGCCAATACCACACCAGCTCCTACGAGCAGTACTTC
J: TRBJ1-1; D: NA; size: many; V: TRBV12-3/TRBV12-4; CDR3: CASSFPRTEAFF; DNA: TGTGCCAGCAGTTTTCCGAGGACTGAAGCTTTCTTT
J: TRBJ1-1; D: TRBD1; size: many; V: TRBV11-2; CDR3: CASSLQGQWNTEAFF; DNA: TGTGCCAGCAGCCTCCAGGGACAGTGGAACACTGAAGCTTTCTTT
J: TRBJ1-5; D: NA; size: NA; V: TRBV7-8; CDR3: CASSFSRAGGQPQHF; DNA: TGTGCCAGCAGCTTCTCTCGGGCCGGGGGGCAGCCCCAGCATTTT
J: TRBJ2-5; D: NA; size: few; V: TRBV19; CDR3: CASKAGTETQYF; DNA: TGTGCCAGCAAAGCCGGAACCGAGACCCAGTACTTC
J: TRBJ1-1; D: NA; size: many; V: TRBV28; CDR3: CASRMETEAFF; DNA: TGTGCCAGCAGGATGGAGACTGAAGCTTTCTTT
J: TRBJ1-2; D: NA; size: NA; V: TRBV3-1; CDR3: CASSQVSAEVGYTF; DNA: TGTGCCAGCAGCCAAGTCTCGGCGGAGGTGGGCTACACCTTC